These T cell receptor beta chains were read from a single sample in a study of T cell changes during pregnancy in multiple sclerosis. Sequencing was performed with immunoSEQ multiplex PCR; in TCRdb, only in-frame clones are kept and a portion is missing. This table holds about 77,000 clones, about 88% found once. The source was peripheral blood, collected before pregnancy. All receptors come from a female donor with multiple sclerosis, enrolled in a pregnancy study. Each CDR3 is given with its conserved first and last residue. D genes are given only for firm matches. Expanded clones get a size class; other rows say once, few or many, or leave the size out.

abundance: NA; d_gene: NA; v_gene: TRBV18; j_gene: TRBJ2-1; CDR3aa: CASSPLQYYNEQFF; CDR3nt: TGTGCCAGCTCACCCCTACAGTACTACAATGAGCAGTTCTTC
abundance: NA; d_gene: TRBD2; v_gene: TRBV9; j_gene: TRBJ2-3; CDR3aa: CASTRGLADTDTQYF; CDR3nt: TGTGCCAGCACTCGAGGACTAGCGGACACAGATACGCAGTATTTT
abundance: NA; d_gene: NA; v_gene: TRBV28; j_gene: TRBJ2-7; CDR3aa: CASSEDSTYEQYF; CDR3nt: TGTGCCAGCAGCGAGGACAGTACCTACGAGCAGTACTTC
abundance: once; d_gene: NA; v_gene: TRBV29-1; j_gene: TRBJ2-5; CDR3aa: CSARGWGQETQYF; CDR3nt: TGCAGCGCCAGGGGATGGGGGCAAGAGACCCAGTACTTC
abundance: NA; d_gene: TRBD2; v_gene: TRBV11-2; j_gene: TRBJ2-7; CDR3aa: CASSTGGSGSYEQYF; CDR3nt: TGTGCCAGCAGCACCGGCGGTAGCGGGTCCTACGAGCAGTACTTC
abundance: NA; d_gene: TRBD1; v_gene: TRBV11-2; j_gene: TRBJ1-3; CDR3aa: CASSSGQGRAGNTIYF; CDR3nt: TGTGCCAGCAGCTCCGGACAGGGGAGGGCTGGAAACACCATATATTTT
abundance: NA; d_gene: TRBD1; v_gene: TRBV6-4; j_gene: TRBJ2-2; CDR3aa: CASSEGQAGELFF; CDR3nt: TGTGCCAGCAGTGAAGGACAGGCCGGGGAGCTGTTTTTT
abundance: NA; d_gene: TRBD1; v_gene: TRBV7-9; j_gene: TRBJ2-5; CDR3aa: CASSQARGRWETQYF; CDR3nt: TGTGCCAGCAGCCAGGCCAGGGGGCGCTGGGAGACCCAGTACTTC
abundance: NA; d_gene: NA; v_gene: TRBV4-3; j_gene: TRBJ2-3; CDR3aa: CASSRDGGNTDTQYF; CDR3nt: TGCGCCAGCAGCCGAGACGGAGGGAACACAGATACGCAGTATTTT
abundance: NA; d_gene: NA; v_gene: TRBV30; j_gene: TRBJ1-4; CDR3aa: CAWSPSSSYNEKLFF; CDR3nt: TGTGCCTGGAGTCCATCCTCCTCCTATAATGAAAAACTGTTTTTT
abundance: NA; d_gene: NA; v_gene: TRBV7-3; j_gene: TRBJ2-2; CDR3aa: CASSPRLVGLNTGELFF; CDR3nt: TGTGCCAGCAGCCCCAGACTAGTAGGACTTAACACCGGGGAGCTGTTTTTT
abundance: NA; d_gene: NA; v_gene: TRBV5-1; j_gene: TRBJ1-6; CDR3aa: CASSFSGYFNSPLHF; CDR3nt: TGCGCCAGCAGCTTTTCAGGGTACTTCAATTCACCCCTCCACTTT
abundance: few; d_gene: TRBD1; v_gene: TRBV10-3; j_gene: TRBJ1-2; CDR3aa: CASRETGYGYTF; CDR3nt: TGTGCCAGCAGAGAGACAGGGTACGGCTACACCTTC
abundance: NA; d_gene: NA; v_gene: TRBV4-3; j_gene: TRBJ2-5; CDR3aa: CASSQDWSEGTQYF; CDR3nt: TGCGCCAGCAGCCAAGATTGGAGCGAGGGGACCCAGTACTTC
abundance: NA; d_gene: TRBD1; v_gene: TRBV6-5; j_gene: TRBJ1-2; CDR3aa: CASSQTRQGPYGYTF; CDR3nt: TGTGCCAGCAGCCAGACGCGACAGGGTCCCTATGGCTACACCTTC
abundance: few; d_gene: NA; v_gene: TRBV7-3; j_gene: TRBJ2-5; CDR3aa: CASSWGLGQETQYF; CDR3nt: TGTGCCAGCAGCTGGGGACTGGGACAAGAGACCCAGTACTTC
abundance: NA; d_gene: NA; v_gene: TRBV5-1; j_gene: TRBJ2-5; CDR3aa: CASSQQGGFEETQYF; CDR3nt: TGCGCCAGCAGCCAGCAGGGAGGTTTTGAAGAGACCCAGTACTTC
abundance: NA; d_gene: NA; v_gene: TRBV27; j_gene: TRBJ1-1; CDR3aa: CASSPPGVLTEAFF; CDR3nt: TGTGCCAGCAGTCCCCCGGGGGTTCTCACTGAAGCTTTCTTT
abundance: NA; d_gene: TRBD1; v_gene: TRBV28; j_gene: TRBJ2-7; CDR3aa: CASSMPPRGLSYEQYF; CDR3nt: TGTGCCAGCAGTATGCCTCCCAGGGGGCTCTCCTACGAGCAGTACTTC
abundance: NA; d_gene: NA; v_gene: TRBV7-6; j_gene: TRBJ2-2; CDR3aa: CASSLAQPNTGELFF; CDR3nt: TGTGCCAGCAGCTTAGCACAGCCGAACACCGGGGAGCTGTTTTTT
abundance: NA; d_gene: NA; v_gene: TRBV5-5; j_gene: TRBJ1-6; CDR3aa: CASVGVPARTPTNSPLHF; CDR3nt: TGTGCCAGCGTGGGAGTTCCCGCCCGAACCCCAACAAATTCACCCCTCCACTTT
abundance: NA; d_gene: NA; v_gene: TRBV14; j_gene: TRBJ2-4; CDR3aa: CASSPIQGYIQYF; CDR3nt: TGTGCCAGCAGCCCTATACAGGGTTACATTCAGTACTTC
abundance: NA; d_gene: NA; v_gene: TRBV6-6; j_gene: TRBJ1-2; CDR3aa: CASTSISPGIYGYTF; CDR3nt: TGTGCCAGCACTTCTATTTCTCCCGGGATCTATGGCTACACCTTC
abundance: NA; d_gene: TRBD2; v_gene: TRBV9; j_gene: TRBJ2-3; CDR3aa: CASSGGGTQYF; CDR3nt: TGTGCCAGCAGCGGGGGGGGTACGCAGTATTTT
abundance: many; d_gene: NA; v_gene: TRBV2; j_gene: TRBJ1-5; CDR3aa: CASSVYGGNQPQHF; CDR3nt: TGTGCCAGCAGTGTATACGGGGGCAATCAGCCCCAGCATTTT
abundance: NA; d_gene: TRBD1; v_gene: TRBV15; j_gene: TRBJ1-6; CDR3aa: CATSRDSRTGPSYNSPLHF; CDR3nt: TGTGCCACCAGCAGAGATTCGCGGACAGGGCCCTCCTATAATTCACCCCTCCACTTT
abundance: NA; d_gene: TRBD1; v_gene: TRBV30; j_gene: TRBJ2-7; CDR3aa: CAWSLTGGMGEQYF; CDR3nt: TGTGCCTGGAGTTTGACAGGGGGAATGGGGGAGCAGTACTTC
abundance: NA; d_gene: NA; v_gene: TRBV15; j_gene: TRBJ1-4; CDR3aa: CATSPFVGGMGKLFF; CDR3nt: TGTGCCACCAGCCCGTTTGTGGGGGGAATGGGAAAACTGTTTTTT
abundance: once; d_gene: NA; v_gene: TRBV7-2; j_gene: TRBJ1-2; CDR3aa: CASSLNTGLNYGYTF; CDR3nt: TGTGCCAGCAGCTTAAACACAGGGCTAAACTATGGCTACACCTTC
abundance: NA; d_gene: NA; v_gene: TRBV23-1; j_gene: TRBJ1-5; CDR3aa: CASSQFAGRSNQPQHF; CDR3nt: TGCGCCAGCAGTCAATTCGCAGGGAGGAGCAATCAGCCCCAGCATTTT
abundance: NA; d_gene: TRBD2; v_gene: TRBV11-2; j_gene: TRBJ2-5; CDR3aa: CASSPSGGQETQYF; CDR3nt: TGTGCCAGCAGCCCTAGCGGGGGCCAAGAGACCCAGTACTTC
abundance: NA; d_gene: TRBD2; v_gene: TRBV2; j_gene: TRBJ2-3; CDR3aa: CASSRQAGGQMTDTQYF; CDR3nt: TGTGCCAGCAGTAGGCAAGCGGGGGGGCAGATGACAGATACGCAGTATTTT
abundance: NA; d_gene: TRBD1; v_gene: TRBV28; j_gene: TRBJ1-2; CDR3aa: CASSFPGQVRIYGYTF; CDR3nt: TGTGCCAGCAGTTTCCCCGGACAGGTTAGGATCTATGGCTACACCTTC
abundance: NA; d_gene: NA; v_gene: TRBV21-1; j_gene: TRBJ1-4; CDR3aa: CASSKSAIGQNEKLFF; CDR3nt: TGTGCCAGCAGCAAAAGCGCCATTGGACAGAATGAAAAACTGTTTTTT
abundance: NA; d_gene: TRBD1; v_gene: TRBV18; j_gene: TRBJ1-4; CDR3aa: CASSRGQGNEKLFF; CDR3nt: TGTGCCAGCTCACGGGGACAGGGGAACGAAAAACTGTTTTTT
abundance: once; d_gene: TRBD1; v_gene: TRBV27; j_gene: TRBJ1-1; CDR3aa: CASSRDRPSTYVNTEAFF; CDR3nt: TGTGCCAGCAGTAGGGACAGGCCGTCCACTTATGTGAACACTGAAGCTTTCTTT